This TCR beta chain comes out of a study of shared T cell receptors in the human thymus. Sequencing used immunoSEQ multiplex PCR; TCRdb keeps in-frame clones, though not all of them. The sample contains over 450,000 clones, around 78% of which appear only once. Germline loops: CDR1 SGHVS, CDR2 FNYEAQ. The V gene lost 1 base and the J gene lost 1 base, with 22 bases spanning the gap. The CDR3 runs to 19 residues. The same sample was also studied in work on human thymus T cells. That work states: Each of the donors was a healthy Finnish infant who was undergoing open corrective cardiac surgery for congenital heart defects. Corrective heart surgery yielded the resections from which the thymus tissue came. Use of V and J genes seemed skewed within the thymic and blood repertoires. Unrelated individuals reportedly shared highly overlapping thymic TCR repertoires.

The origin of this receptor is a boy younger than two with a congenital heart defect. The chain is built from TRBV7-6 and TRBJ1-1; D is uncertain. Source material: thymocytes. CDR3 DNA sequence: TGTGCCAGCAGCTTAGAATCCGTAGCGGTGGGAGCCCCGAACACTGAAGCTTTCTTT. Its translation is CASSLESVAVGAPNTEAFF.